What follows are 24 T cell receptor beta chains derived from one specimen sequenced in a study of blood T cell repertoires in COVID-19. Sequenced by immunoSEQ multiplex PCR; TCRdb stores in-frame clones only, minus some. The sample has roughly 170,000 clones, under 85% seen once. Sequencing was performed on peripheral blood. The receptors derive from a human donor in a cohort sampled during active COVID-19.

The chain is built from TRBV14 and TRBJ1-2, with 8 bases aligning to TRBD1. This CDR3 has 13 residues. The germline gives CDR1 SGHDN, CDR2 FVKESK. V lost 4 bases, J lost 8 bases, and 6 bases stayed unmatched. CDR3: CASSPRQGYGYTF. The CDR3 bases are TGTGCCAGCAGCCCCAGACAGGGGTACGGCTACACCTTC. The full variable domain, with the rest looked up from reference TRBV14 and TRBJ1-2, is EAGVTQFPSHSVIEKGQTVTLRCDPISGHDNLYWYRRVMGKEIKFLLHFVKESKQDESGMPNNRFLAERTGGTYSTLKVQPAELEDSGVYFCASSPRQGYGYTFGSGTRLTVV.

This clone was recorded a few times. This chain uses TRBV19 with TRBJ1-2; D is possibly TRBD1 (6 bases). CDR1 and CDR2 (germline): LNHDA, SQIVND (reference sequence). Trimming took 9 bases from V and 5 from J, leaving 16 bases between them. CDR3 length equals 13 residues. CDR3: CASLQGLAYGYTF. Here the CDR3 DNA reads TGTGCCAGCTTACAGGGTTTGGCGTATGGCTACACCTTC.

V usage is TRBV4-1 and J usage is TRBJ2-3; 8 bases are shared with TRBD1. CDR1 is MGHRA and CDR2 is YSYEKL in the germline V gene. The CDR3 extends over 18 amino acids. Trimming removed 0 bases from V and 3 bases from J; junction bases left unmatched: 11. CDR3 loop: CASSQEGGQGAFTDTQYF. The DNA for the CDR3 is TGCGCCAGCAGCCAAGAAGGCGGTCAGGGGGCATTTACAGATACGCAGTATTTT.

The chain links TRBV11-2 to TRBJ1-2; 10 bases agree with TRBD1. The CDR3 has 15 amino acids. Germline loops: CDR1 SGHAT, CDR2 FQNNGV. Trimming at V came to 7 bases and at J to 7 bases, leaving 12 bases not matched to a gene. In DNA, the CDR3 is TGTGCCAGCACCTTTACCTCGGGACAGGGGTCTGGCTACACCTTC. It translates to CASTFTSGQGSGYTF.

The chain links TRBV19 to TRBJ2-1; TRBD2 aligns across 10 bases. CDR1 and CDR2 from the germline V gene are LNHDA and SQIVND (reference sequence). There are 16 residues in the CDR3. Unmatched junction bases numbered 8, after V lost 2 bases and J lost 7 bases. CDR3 in DNA: TGTGCCAGTAGTATATACAGCGGGGGGGCGGGAAATGAGCAGTTCTTC. It is translated as CASSIYSGGAGNEQFF.

The chain joins TRBV11-2 to TRBJ1-1, with a tentative D call TRBD1 (6 bases). CDR1 is SGHAT and CDR2 is FQNNGV in the germline V gene. CDR3 length equals 14 residues. Trimming took off 5 bases at V and 8 bases at J, with 18 bases between the two ends. CDR3 DNA sequence: TGTGCCAGCAGCCCCCACAGGGTCGGGAAAGAAGCTTTCTTT. Its translation is CASSPHRVGKEAFF.

This rearrangement joins TRBV19 to TRBJ2-7, with D possibly TRBD1 on 5 matching bases. The germline gives CDR1 LNHDA, CDR2 SQIVND (reference sequence). Trimming pared 5 bases from V and 3 bases from J, leaving 8 bases between. This CDR3 has 12 amino acids. The CDR3 loop is CASSPDSYEQYF. The CDR3 DNA reads TGTGCCAGTAGTCCCGACAGCTACGAGCAGTACTTC.

V and J are TRBV9 and TRBJ1-1; no definite D call. With 0 bases removed from V and 3 bases from J, the gap between germline ends came to 6 bases. This CDR3 is 13 amino acids long. Germline V gene sequence: CDR1 SGDLS, CDR2 YYNGEE. Here the CDR3 DNA reads TGTGCCAGCAGCGTAGGTCGGTACACTGAAGCTTTCTTT. This translates into CASSVGRYTEAFF. Filled out from reference TRBV9 and TRBJ1-1, the complete variable domain reads DSGVTQTPKHLITATGQRVTLRCSPRSGDLSVYWYQQSLDQGLQFLIQYYNGEERAKGNILERFSAQQFPDLHSELNLSSLELGDSALYFCASSVGRYTEAFFGQGTRLTVV.

The chain recombines TRBV9 with TRBJ2-3; no firm D call. The CDR3 length is 12 residues. CDR1 SGDLS and CDR2 YYNGEE come from the germline V gene. V was shortened by 4 bases and J by 6 bases, with 9 bases between the two germline ends. CDR3 nucleotide sequence: TGTGCCAGCAGCTCCGCTGAGGATACGCAGTATTTT. Encoded protein: CASSSAEDTQYF.

The chain is built from TRBV10-1 and TRBJ2-3, with 14 nucleotides matching TRBD2. J gave up 3 bases and V 0 bases, and 5 bases lay outside the gene matches. Germline V gene lookup returns CDR1 WNHNN and CDR2 SYGVQD (reference sequence). This CDR3 has 18 amino acids. The CDR3 here is CASSESMGLAGETDTQYF. The CDR3 DNA is TGCGCCAGCAGTGAGTCGATGGGACTAGCGGGGGAGACAGATACGCAGTATTTT.

Details on this clone: At one of its ends the junction is not consistent with the germline gene, which may arise from a read error. This chain links TRBV4-1 with TRBJ2-1; 9 nucleotides line up with TRBD1. CDR1 is MGHRA and CDR2 is YSYEKL in the germline V gene. The CDR3 has 19 residues. Here the CDR3 DNA reads TGCGCCAGCAGACAAGGGGGCCGGGACAGGGTTGTCTCCTACAATGAGCAGTTCTTC. It yields the protein CASRQGGRDRVVSYNEQFF.

This sequence joins TRBV9 and TRBJ2-7; D gene unclear. The CDR3 totals 16 residues. Looked up from germline, CDR1 is SGDLS and CDR2 is YYNGEE. V lost 0 bases and J 4 bases, leaving 17 bases between the germline ends. CDR3 protein: CASSVAPYMGFYEQYF. CDR3 bases: TGTGCCAGCAGCGTAGCCCCCTACATGGGCTTTTACGAGCAGTACTTC.

This clone was seen only once. The rearrangement uses TRBV10-2 and TRBJ1-2; D is unclear. V lost 3 bases to trimming and J lost 8 bases, with 13 bases between them. Germline V CDR1 and CDR2: WSHSY, SAAADI. The CDR3 has 13 residues. The DNA of the CDR3 is TGCGCCAGCAGTGAAATCGATGGAGCCGGCTACACCTTC. This encodes CASSEIDGAGYTF.

The J gene is TRBJ1-1, the V gene TRBV10-3; no definite D call. The germline V gene encodes CDR1 ENHRY and CDR2 SYGVKD. With 3 bases removed from V and 7 bases from J, the gap between germline ends came to 6 bases. There are 11 residues in the CDR3. The CDR3 is CAISEADEAFF. The DNA of the CDR3 is TGTGCCATCAGTGAAGCTGATGAAGCTTTCTTT.

The chain is built from TRBV27 and TRBJ1-2; TRBD1 matches at 7 bases. V lost 7 bases, J lost 4 bases, and 9 bases stayed unmatched. Germline CDR1 and CDR2: MNHEY and SMNVEV (reference sequence). The CDR3 runs to 14 residues. CDR3 protein: CASKQGQSPYGYTF. CDR3 nucleotides: TGTGCCAGCAAACAGGGGCAGAGCCCCTATGGCTACACCTTC.

This clone has a handful of counts. The chain carries TRBV27 and TRBJ1-2, with TRBD1 matching over 7 bases. In germline, CDR1 is MNHEY, CDR2 SMNVEV (reference sequence). J was trimmed by 4 bases and V by 5 bases; bases with no gene match: 10. The CDR3 extends over 15 amino acids. This chain's CDR3 is CASSLTTGVGYGYTF. CDR3 DNA sequence: TGTGCCAGCAGTCTCACTACAGGGGTCGGCTATGGCTACACCTTC.

The CDR3 nucleotides are TGTGCCAGCAGTAAATACAGGGTTGAGAATCAGCCCCAGCATTTT. Its translation is CASSKYRVENQPQHF. V usage is TRBV2 and J usage is TRBJ1-5; tentative D call: TRBD1 (6 bases). From germline, CDR1 is SNHLY and CDR2 FYNNEI. The CDR3 spans 15 residues. Trimming took off 5 bases at V and 4 bases at J, with 15 bases between the two ends.

The chain joins TRBV4-2 to TRBJ2-5, with D perhaps matching TRBD1 (6 bases). The V gene's germline CDR1 is LGHNA and CDR2 YNFKEQ. V was cut by 3 bases and J by 3 bases, with 20 bases left in between. The length of the CDR3 is 17 residues. In DNA form, the CDR3 reads TGTGCCAGCAGCCATGTCGTGGGGGCCCAGGGTAAAGAGACCCAGTACTTC. Protein product: CASSHVVGAQGKETQYF.

The chain recombines TRBV3-1 (or the pseudogene TRBV3-2) with TRBJ1-3; the match to TRBD1 covers 9 bases. J lost 1 base, V lost 8 bases, and 6 bases had no gene match. The CDR3 totals 15 residues. Germline CDR1 and CDR2: LGHDT and YNNKEL (reference sequence). The CDR3 coding sequence is TGTGCCAGCCGACGGGGGACAGGGTCTGGAAACACCATATATTTT. It yields the protein CASRRGTGSGNTIYF.

V usage is TRBV29-1 and J usage is TRBJ2-3; D call uncertain. V lost 7 bases to trimming and J lost 2 bases, with 16 bases between them. The CDR3 runs 14 residues. Germline V gene data show CDR1 as SQVTM and CDR2 as ANQGSEA. The CDR3 protein is CSGKDLRSTDTQYF. The CDR3 bases are TGCAGCGGAAAAGACCTGAGGTCCACAGATACGCAGTATTTT.

This rearrangement joins TRBV5-1 to TRBJ1-1, with no clear D. The V gene lost 0 bases and the J gene lost 4 bases, with 13 bases spanning the gap. Per the germline V gene, CDR1 is SGHRS and CDR2 is YFSETQ. There are 15 residues in the CDR3. CDR3 loop: CASSLARELSTEAFF. The CDR3 nucleotides are TGCGCCAGCAGCTTGGCAAGGGAGTTGAGCACTGAAGCTTTCTTT.

This rearrangement joins TRBV19 to TRBJ2-7; 7 nucleotides agree with TRBD1. CDR3 length equals 16 residues. Unmatched junction bases numbered 11, after V lost 4 bases and J lost 2 bases. The germline CDR1 and CDR2 sequences are LNHDA and SQIVND (reference sequence). As DNA, the CDR3 is TGTGCCAGTAGTAAAAATGGTGGCAGGGGGACCTACGAGCAGTACTTC. Encoded protein: CASSKNGGRGTYEQYF. Full variable domain (missing parts from reference TRBV19 and TRBJ2-7): DGGITQSPKYLFRKEGQNVTLSCEQNLNHDAMYWYRQDPGQGLRLIYYSQIVNDFQKGDIAEGYSVSREKKESFPLTVTSAQKNPTAFYLCASSKNGGRGTYEQYFGPGTRLTVT.

The chain uses TRBV4-1 and TRBJ1-1, with D hard to call. The V gene lost 8 bases and the J gene lost 1 base, with 14 bases spanning the gap. The CDR3 loop spans 14 amino acids. CDR1 and CDR2 from the germline V gene are MGHRA and YSYEKL. The CDR3 coding sequence is TGCGCCAGCCGACTGAGGGTTGGGAACACTGAAGCTTTCTTT. It is translated as CASRLRVGNTEAFF.

V gene TRBV9 combines with J gene TRBJ2-1; the D gene is possibly TRBD2 (6 bases). The ends were cut back, 3 bases at V and 0 bases at J, with 19 bases in the middle. Germline V gives CDR1 SGDLS, CDR2 YYNGEE. The CDR3 has 18 amino acids. CDR3 sequence (DNA): TGTGCCAGCAGCGAGGAGGGATTCGGGGCCATCTCCTACAATGAGCAGTTCTTC. Amino acid sequence: CASSEEGFGAISYNEQFF.